A single T cell receptor (beta chain) is shown here with its context. This CDR3 contains 14 residues. The germline V gene encodes CDR1 SGHRS and CDR2 YFSETQ. The V and J ends lost 2 bases and 3 bases respectively, with 11 bases between them. Repertoires were generated with immunoSEQ multiplex PCR, while TCRdb's copy carries only in-frame clones and drops some. The repertoire holds a few hundred thousand clones, with less than 85% as singletons. This record comes from a study of blood T cell repertoires in COVID-19. Specimen: PBMCs or T cells enriched from blood (not recorded which). This chain joins TRBV5-1 and TRBJ1-1, with a possible D match to TRBD1 (5 bases). The source is a man aged 35-49 years who had recovered from COVID-19. CDR3 residues: CASSFQGSDTEAFF. CDR3 DNA: TGCGCCAGCAGCTTCCAGGGATCGGACACTGAAGCTTTCTTT.